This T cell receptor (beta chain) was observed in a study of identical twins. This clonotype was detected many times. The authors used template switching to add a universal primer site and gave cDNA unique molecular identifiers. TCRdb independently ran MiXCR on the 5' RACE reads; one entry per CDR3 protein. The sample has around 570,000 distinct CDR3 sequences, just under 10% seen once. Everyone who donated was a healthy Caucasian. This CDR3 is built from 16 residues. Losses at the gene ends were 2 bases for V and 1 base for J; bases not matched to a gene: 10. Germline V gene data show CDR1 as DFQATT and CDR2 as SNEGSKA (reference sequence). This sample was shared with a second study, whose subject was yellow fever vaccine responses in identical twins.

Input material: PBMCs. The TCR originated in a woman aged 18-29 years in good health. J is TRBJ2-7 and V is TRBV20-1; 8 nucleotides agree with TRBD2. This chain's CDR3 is CSARMLGGGSSYEQYF. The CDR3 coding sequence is TGCAGTGCTAGAATGCTAGGCGGGGGGAGTTCCTACGAGCAGTACTTC.